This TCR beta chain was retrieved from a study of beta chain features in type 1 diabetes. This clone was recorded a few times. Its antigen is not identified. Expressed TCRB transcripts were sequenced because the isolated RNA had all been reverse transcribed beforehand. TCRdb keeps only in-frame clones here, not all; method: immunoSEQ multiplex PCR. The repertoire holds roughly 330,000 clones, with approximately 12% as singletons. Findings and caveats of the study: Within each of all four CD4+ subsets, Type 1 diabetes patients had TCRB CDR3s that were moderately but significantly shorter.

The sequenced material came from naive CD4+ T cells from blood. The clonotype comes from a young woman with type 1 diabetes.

The CDR3 sequence is CASSLEGAGNTEAFF. In DNA, the CDR3 is TGTGCCAGCAGCTTAGAGGGGGCTGGGAACACTGAAGCTTTCTTT. The chain recombines TRBV7-3 with TRBJ1-1, with 7 bases that match TRBD1. CDR3 size: 15 residues. CDR1 SGHTA and CDR2 FQGTGA come from the germline V gene. The trim removed 2 bases at V and 1 base at J, leaving 4 bases unmatched.